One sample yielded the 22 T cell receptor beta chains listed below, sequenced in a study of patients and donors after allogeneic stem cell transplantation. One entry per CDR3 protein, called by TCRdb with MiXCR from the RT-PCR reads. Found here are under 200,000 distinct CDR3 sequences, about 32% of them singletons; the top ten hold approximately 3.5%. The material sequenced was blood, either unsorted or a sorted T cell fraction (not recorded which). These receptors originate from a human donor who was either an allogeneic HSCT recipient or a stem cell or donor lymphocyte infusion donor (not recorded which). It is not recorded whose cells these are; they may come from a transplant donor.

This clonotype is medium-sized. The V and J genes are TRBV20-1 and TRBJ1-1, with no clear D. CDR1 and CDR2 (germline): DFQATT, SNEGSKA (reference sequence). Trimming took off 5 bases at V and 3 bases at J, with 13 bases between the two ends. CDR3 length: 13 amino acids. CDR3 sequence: CSADKPADTEAFF. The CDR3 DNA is TGCAGTGCTGATAAGCCCGCCGACACTGAAGCTTTCTTT.

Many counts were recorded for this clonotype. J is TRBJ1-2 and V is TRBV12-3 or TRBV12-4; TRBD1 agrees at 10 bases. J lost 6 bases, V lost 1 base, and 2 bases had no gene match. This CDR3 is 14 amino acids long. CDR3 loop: CASSLGDRGNGYTF. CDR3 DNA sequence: TGTGCCAGCAGTTTAGGGGACAGGGGTAATGGCTACACCTTC.

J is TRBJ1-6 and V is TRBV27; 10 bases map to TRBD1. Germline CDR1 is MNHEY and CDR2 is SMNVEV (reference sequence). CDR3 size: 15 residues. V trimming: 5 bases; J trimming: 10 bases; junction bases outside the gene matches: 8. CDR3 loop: CASSPWTGGWSPLHF. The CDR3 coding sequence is TGTGCCAGCAGTCCGTGGACAGGGGGGTGGTCACCCCTCCACTTT.

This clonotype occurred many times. The chain's CDR3 is CASSLGSFPPTEAFF. The CDR3 DNA reads TGTGCCAGCAGTTTGGGTTCCTTCCCCCCCACTGAAGCTTTCTTT. The gene calls are TRBV6-6 and TRBJ1-1; D remains unclear. Trimming removed 4 bases from V and 4 bases from J, with 16 bases in between. The CDR3 sequence is 15 residues long. Germline CDR1 and CDR2: MNHNY and SVGAGI (reference sequence).

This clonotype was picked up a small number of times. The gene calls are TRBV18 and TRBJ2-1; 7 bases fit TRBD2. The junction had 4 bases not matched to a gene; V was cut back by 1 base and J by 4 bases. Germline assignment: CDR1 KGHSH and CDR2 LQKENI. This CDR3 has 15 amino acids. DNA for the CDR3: TGTGCCAGCTCACCACAGGGAGGGTTTTACAATGAGCAGTTCTTC. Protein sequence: CASSPQGGFYNEQFF.

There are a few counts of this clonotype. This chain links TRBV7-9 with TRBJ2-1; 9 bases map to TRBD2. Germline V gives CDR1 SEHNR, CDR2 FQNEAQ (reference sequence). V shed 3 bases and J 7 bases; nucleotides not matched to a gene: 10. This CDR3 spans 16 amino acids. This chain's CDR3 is CASSFWRSSGINEQFF. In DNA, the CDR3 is TGTGCCAGCAGCTTCTGGAGGTCTAGCGGGATTAATGAGCAGTTCTTC.

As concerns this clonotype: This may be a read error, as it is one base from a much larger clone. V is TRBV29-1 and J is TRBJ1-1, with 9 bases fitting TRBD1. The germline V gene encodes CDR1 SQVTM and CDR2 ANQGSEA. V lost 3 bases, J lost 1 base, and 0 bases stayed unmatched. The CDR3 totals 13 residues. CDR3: CSVEGQGNTEAFF. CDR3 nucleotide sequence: TGCAGCGTTGAGGGACAGGGGAACACTGAAGCTTTCTTT.

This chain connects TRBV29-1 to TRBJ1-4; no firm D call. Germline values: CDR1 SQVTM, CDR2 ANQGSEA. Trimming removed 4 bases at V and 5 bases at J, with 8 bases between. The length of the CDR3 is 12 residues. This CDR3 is CSVGRTNEKLFF. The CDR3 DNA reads TGCAGCGTTGGACGGACGAATGAAAAACTGTTTTTT.

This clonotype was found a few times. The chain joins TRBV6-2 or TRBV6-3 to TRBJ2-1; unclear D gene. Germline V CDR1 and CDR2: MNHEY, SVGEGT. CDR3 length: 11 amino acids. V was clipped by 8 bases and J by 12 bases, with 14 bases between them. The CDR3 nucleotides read TGTGCCAGCCTCAGCATAGGCGGGCAGTTCTTC. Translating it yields CASLSIGGQFF.

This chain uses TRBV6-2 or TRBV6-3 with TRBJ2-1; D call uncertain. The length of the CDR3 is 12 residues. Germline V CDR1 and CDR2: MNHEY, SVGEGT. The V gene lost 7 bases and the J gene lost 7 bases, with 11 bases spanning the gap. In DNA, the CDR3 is TGTGCCAGCATCGCGGCCGGAAATGAGCAGTTCTTC. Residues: CASIAAGNEQFF.

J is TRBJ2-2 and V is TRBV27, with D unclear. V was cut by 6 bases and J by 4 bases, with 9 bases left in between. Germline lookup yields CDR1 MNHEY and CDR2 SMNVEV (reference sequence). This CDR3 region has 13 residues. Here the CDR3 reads CASSILGTGELFF. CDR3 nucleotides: TGTGCCAGCAGCATTCTGGGCACCGGGGAGCTGTTTTTT.

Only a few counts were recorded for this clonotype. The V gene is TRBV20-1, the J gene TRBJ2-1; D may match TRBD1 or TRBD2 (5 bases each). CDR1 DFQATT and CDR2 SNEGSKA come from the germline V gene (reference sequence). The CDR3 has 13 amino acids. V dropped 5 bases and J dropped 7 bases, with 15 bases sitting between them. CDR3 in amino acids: CSAGGGGLNEQFF. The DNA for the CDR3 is TGCAGTGCTGGGGGTGGCGGGCTGAATGAGCAGTTCTTC.

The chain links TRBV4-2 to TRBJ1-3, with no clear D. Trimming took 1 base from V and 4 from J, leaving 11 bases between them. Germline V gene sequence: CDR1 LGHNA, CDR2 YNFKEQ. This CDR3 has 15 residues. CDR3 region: CASSQAPTRGNTIYF. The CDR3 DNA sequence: TGTGCCAGCAGCCAAGCCCCCACGCGGGGAAACACCATATATTTT.

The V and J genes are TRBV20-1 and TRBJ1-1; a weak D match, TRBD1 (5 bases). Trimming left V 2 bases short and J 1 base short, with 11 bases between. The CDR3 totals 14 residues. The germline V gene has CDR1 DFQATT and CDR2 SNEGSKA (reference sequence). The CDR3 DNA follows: TGCAGTGCTAGACGCGGCGGGACGAACACTGAAGCTTTCTTT. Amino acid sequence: CSARRGGTNTEAFF.

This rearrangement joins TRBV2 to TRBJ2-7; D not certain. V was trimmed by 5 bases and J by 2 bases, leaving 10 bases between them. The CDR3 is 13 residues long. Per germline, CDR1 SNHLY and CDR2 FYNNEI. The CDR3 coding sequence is TGTGCCAGCAGTCCGGCGCCGGCCTACGAGCAGTACTTC. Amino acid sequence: CASSPAPAYEQYF. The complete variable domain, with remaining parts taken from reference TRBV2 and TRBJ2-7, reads EPEVTQTPSHQVTQMGQEVILRCVPISNHLYFYWYRQILGQKVEFLVSFYNNEISEKSEIFDDQFSVERPDGSNFTLKIRSTKLEDSAMYFCASSPAPAYEQYFGPGTRLTVT.

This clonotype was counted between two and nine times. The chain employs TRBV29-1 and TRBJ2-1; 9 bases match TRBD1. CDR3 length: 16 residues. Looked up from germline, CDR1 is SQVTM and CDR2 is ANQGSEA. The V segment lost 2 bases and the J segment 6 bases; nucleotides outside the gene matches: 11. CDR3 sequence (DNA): TGCAGCGTTGAAATGTCCCGGGACAGGGATCCCAATGAGCAGTTCTTC. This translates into CSVEMSRDRDPNEQFF.

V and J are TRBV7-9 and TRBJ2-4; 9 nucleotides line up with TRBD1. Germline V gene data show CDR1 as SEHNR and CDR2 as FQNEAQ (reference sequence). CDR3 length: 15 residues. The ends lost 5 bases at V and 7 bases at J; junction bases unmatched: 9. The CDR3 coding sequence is TGTGCCAGCAGCCGTTCCCGACAGGGGGGCAACATTCAGTACTTC. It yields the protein CASSRSRQGGNIQYF.

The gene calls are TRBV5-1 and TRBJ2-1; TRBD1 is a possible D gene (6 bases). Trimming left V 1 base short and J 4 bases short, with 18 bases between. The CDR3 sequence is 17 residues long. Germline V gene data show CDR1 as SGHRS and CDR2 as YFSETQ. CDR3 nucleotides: TGCGCCAGCAGCTTGTTCTTTCAGGGGCCCAATTACAATGAGCAGTTCTTC. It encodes CASSLFFQGPNYNEQFF.

In nucleotides, the CDR3 is TGCGCCAGCAGCTTGAATGGACTAGCGGGAGGAATGGCCGGGGAGCTGTTTTTT. Translating it yields CASSLNGLAGGMAGELFF. The chain recombines TRBV5-1 with TRBJ2-2; 14 bases agree with TRBD2. CDR3 length: 18 residues. Germline V gene lookup returns CDR1 SGHRS and CDR2 YFSETQ. The V segment lost 1 base and the J segment 6 bases; nucleotides outside the gene matches: 8.

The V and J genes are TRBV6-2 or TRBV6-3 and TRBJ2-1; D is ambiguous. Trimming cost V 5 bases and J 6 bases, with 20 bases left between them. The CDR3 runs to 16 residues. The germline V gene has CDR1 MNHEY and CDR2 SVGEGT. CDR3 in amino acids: CASSPTAAVRTNEQFF. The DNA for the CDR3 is TGTGCCAGCAGTCCTACGGCGGCAGTCAGGACCAATGAGCAGTTCTTC.

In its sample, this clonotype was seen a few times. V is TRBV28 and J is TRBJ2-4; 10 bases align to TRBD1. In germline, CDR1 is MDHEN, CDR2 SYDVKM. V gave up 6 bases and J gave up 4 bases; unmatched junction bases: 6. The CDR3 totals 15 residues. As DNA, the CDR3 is TGTGCCAGCAGACAGGACAGGGGGATGAAAAACATTCAGTACTTC. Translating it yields CASRQDRGMKNIQYF.

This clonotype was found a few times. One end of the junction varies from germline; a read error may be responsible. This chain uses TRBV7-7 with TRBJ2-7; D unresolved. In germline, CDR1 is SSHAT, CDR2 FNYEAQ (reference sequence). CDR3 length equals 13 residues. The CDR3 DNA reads TGTGCTAGCAGCTTCGAGTTGCTGGGCGAGCAGTACTTC. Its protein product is CASSFELLGEQYF.